The table lists the clone carrying this T cell receptor (beta chain) with a few counts. The antigen is undetermined. The TCR beta library used iRepertoire HTBI primers with Arm-PCR amplification of CDR3. TCRdb recomputed calls from the multiplex PCR reads with MiXCR, one row per CDR3 protein. This repertoire shows hundreds of thousands of distinct CDR3 sequences, 21% found once; its top ten account for 13% to 15%. These data belong to a study of regulatory T cells in long-lasting Graves disease. Broader study findings: Persistent Graves' patients showed less TCR diversity than newly diagnosed ones.

Time point meaning: persistent/refractory GD, antithyroid drugs over 5 years with positive TRAb. PBMC-extracted RNA yielded the TCR library. The V gene's germline CDR1 is DFQATT and CDR2 SNEGSKA (reference sequence). CDR3 length: 11 amino acids. V lost 5 bases, J lost 5 bases, and 9 bases lay in between. The genes are TRBV20-1 and TRBJ1-1; D unclear. Source: peripheral blood mononuclear cells (PBMCs), taken when the disease was refractory, from a patient treated with antithyroid drugs. The receptor was isolated from a female donor with Graves disease. This CDR3 reads CSAPRGTEAFF. The CDR3 region has the DNA TGCAGTGCTCCCCGTGGTACTGAAGCTTTCTTT.